Following are 11 T cell receptor beta chains from one sample sequenced in a study of regulatory T cells in long-lasting Graves disease. The time point was: newly diagnosed GD, antithyroid drugs for less than 3 months. PBMC-derived RNA was used for the TCR library. Arm-PCR of CDR3 regions with iRepertoire HTBI primers generated TCR beta libraries. TCRdb ran MiXCR on the multiplex PCR reads and lists one entry per CDR3 protein. This sample carries 350,000 to 500,000 distinct CDR3 sequences, approximately 14% of them seen once, and the ten largest clones take more than 15%. These same data were also listed under a study on T cells in Graves' hyperthyroidism and ophthalmopathy.

Sequencing used peripheral blood mononuclear cells (PBMCs), obtained at new diagnosis, from a patient treated with antithyroid drugs. These receptors were collected from a woman between 50 and 59 years old with Graves disease.

The genes are TRBV7-6 and TRBJ2-3; D is unclear. With 2 bases removed from V and 2 bases from J, the gap between germline ends came to 17 bases. Germline CDR1 is SGHVS and CDR2 is FNYEAQ. This CDR3 contains 17 residues. The CDR3 DNA is TGTGCCAGCAGCTTAATGGCACAGTCACAACTCACAGATACGCAGTATTTT. The encoded protein is CASSLMAQSQLTDTQYF.

The CDR3: CASSILGHDSYGEQFF. CDR3 bases: TGTGCCAGTAGTATATTGGGACATGACTCTTACGGTGAGCAGTTCTTC. V and J are TRBV19 and TRBJ2-1, with D perhaps TRBD1 (6 bases). The ends were cut back, 2 bases at V and 9 bases at J, with 20 bases in the middle. Germline CDR1 is LNHDA and CDR2 is SQIVND (reference sequence). This CDR3 has 16 residues. Based on the CDR3 plus reference TRBV19 and TRBJ2-1, the full variable domain is DGGITQSPKYLFRKEGQNVTLSCEQNLNHDAMYWYRQDPGQGLRLIYYSQIVNDFQKGDIAEGYSVSREKKESFPLTVTSAQKNPTAFYLCASSILGHDSYGEQFFGPGTRLTVL.

The sample holds a few counts of this clonotype. The chain uses TRBV7-3 and TRBJ2-3; TRBD2 agrees at 7 bases. The CDR3 consists of 14 residues. Per the germline V gene, CDR1 is SGHTA and CDR2 is FQGTGA. V shed 3 bases, J shed 4 bases, and the junction held 4 bases outside the gene matches. In DNA form, the CDR3 reads TGTGCCAGCAGCTTCCGACTAGCCTCAGATACGCAGTATTTT. It codes for CASSFRLASDTQYF.

This clonotype has more than one count but fewer than ten. The chain recombines TRBV18 with TRBJ2-7; no clear D. The ends were cut back, 4 bases at V and 3 bases at J, with 16 bases in the middle. The CDR3 length is 15 residues. Germline V gives CDR1 KGHSH, CDR2 LQKENI. The CDR3, as DNA: TGTGCCAGCTCACTCGCGGAGCGCTCTGGCTACGAGCAGTACTTC. Translating it yields CASSLAERSGYEQYF.

This clonotype was recorded at least ten times. J is TRBJ2-7 and V is TRBV20-1, with D uncertain. The germline V gene has CDR1 DFQATT and CDR2 SNEGSKA (reference sequence). The V and J ends lost 7 bases and 3 bases respectively, with 16 bases between them. The CDR3 covers 13 residues. DNA for the CDR3: TGCAGTGGAGATAAGGGAAGGGACTACGAGCAGTACTTC. Translated, it gives CSGDKGRDYEQYF.

The chain joins TRBV24-1 to TRBJ2-1, with TRBD2 matching 7 bases. The V gene end was trimmed by 4 bases and the J gene end by 15 bases; junction bases not matched to a gene: 11. The CDR3 covers 13 residues. In germline, CDR1 is KGHDR, CDR2 SFDVKD. The CDR3 DNA reads TGTGCCACCAGTGACGACGGGGAGGGCCGGATGTTCTTC. It yields the protein CATSDDGEGRMFF.

This clonotype was seen more than once but under ten times. This sequence joins TRBV28 and TRBJ2-7, with D tentatively TRBD2 (5 bases). V lost 5 bases and J 4 bases, leaving 15 bases between the germline ends. CDR3 length equals 14 residues. CDR1 and CDR2 from the germline V gene are MDHEN and SYDVKM. The CDR3 here is CASSRGLPSYEQYF. The CDR3, as DNA: TGTGCCAGCAGTCGCGGACTCCCCAGTTACGAGCAGTACTTC.

This clonotype has only a few counts. The chain has TRBV9 and TRBJ2-6; D is ambiguous. Germline values: CDR1 SGDLS, CDR2 YYNGEE. There are 12 residues in the CDR3. Between the trimmed V and J ends, which lost 3 bases and 4 bases, there was a span of 2 bases. CDR3 bases: TGTGCCAGCAGCGCCGGGGCCAACGTCCTGACTTTC. Protein: CASSAGANVLTF.

This clonotype has just a few counts. J is TRBJ1-5 and V is TRBV4-1; D gene ambiguous. Between the trimmed V and J ends, which lost 0 bases and 5 bases, there was a span of 5 bases. Per germline, CDR1 MGHRA and CDR2 YSYEKL. The CDR3 is 13 amino acids. The CDR3: CASSQEVYQPQHF. CDR3 bases: TGCGCCAGCAGCCAAGAGGTTTATCAGCCCCAGCATTTT.

The table lists this clonotype with a few counts. The V and J genes are TRBV6-1 and TRBJ1-5; TRBD1 aligns across 8 bases. The CDR3 has 16 amino acids. Per germline, CDR1 MNHNS and CDR2 SASEGT. The trim removed 4 bases at V and 3 bases at J, leaving 8 bases unmatched. CDR3 protein: CASSGQGAGNNQPQHF. CDR3 coding DNA: TGTGCCAGCAGTGGGCAGGGGGCAGGTAACAATCAGCCCCAGCATTTT.

This clonotype was found many times. The gene calls are TRBV12-3 or TRBV12-4 and TRBJ1-1, with 7 bases identical to TRBD1. The CDR3 is 13 amino acids. J lost 2 bases, V lost 7 bases, and 4 bases had no gene match. CDR3 nucleotides: TGTGCCAGCACTAGACAGGGAAACACTGAAGCTTTCTTT. Translating gives CASTRQGNTEAFF.